This T cell receptor beta chain emerged from a study of lymphopenia after photon versus proton radiotherapy. Study-wide findings and caveats: Proton therapy kept repertoires fairly stable, unlike photons, which gained effector/memory cells.

With respect to this clone: Its antigen is not known.

V lost 2 bases to trimming and J lost 7 bases, with 14 bases between them. CDR1 is SGHTA and CDR2 is FQGTGA in the germline V gene. The CDR3 contains 15 residues. Data came from immunoSEQ multiplex PCR; TCRdb stores just in-frame clones and leaves some out. This table holds tens of thousands of clones, about 94% found once. V gene TRBV7-3 combines with J gene TRBJ2-2; D is perhaps TRBD1 or TRBD2 (5 bases each). Sequencing used peripheral blood, obtained from a patient treated with photon-based radiotherapy. The origin of this receptor is a man between 60 and 75 years old with cholangiocarcinoma. The CDR3 DNA follows: TGTGCCAGCAGCTTATCACGGGGCGCGGACGGGGAGCTGTTTTTT. Residues: CASSLSRGADGELFF. The full variable domain, its missing parts supplied by reference TRBV7-3 and TRBJ2-2, is GAGVSQTPSNKVTEKGKYVELRCDPISGHTALYWYRQSLGQGPEFLIYFQGTGAADDSGLPNDRFFAVRPEGSVSTLKIQRTERGDSAVYLCASSLSRGADGELFFGEGSRLTVL.